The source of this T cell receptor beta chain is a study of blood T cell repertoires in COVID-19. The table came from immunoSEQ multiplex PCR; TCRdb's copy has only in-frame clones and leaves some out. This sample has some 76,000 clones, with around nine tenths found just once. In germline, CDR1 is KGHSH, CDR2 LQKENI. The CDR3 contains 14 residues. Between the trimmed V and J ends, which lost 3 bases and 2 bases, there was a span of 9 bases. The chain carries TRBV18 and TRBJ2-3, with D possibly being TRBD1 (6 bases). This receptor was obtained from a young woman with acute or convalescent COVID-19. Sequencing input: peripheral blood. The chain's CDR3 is CASSPTGSTDTQYF. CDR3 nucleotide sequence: TGTGCCAGCTCACCCACAGGGTCCACAGATACGCAGTATTTT.